What follows are 12 T cell receptor beta chains derived from one specimen sequenced in a study of blood T cell repertoires in COVID-19. Using immunoSEQ multiplex PCR, the repertoire was profiled, and TCRdb retains in-frame clones only, with some absent. Of fewer than 250,000 clones listed, about four fifths are singletons. The specimen sequenced was PBMCs or T cells enriched from blood (not recorded which). The receptors were sampled from a woman aged 40 to 50 who had been exposed to COVID-19.

This chain links TRBV5-4 with TRBJ2-5; 7 bases align to TRBD1. The CDR3 runs 13 residues. Trimming cost V 2 bases and J 5 bases; bases outside gene matches: 3. Per the germline V gene, CDR1 is SGHNT and CDR2 is YYREEE (reference sequence). The DNA of the CDR3 is TGTGCCAGCAGCTTACAGGGGACGGAGACCCAGTACTTC. Amino acids: CASSLQGTETQYF. Together with reference TRBV5-4 and TRBJ2-5, the CDR3 gives the full variable domain: ETGVTQSPTHLIKTRGQQVTLRCSSQSGHNTVSWYQQALGQGPQFIFQYYREEENGRGNFPPRFSGLQFPNYSSELNVNALELDDSALYLCASSLQGTETQYFGPGTRLLVL.

In this sample, this clone turned up a few times. The gene calls are TRBV5-1 and TRBJ2-3; tentative D call: TRBD2 (5 bases). The CDR3 is made up of 15 amino acids. CDR1 SGHRS and CDR2 YFSETQ come from the germline V gene. Trimming shortened V by 9 bases and J by 6 bases, and 23 bases separated the two germline ends. CDR3: CATTMFPGSGDTQYF. The CDR3 DNA sequence: TGCGCCACGACCATGTTCCCGGGAAGTGGGGATACGCAGTATTTT.

As for this clone: At one end, the junction sequence differs from germline, possibly due to a read error. The V gene is TRBV2, the J gene TRBJ2-3; 7 bases agree with TRBD2. Germline V lookup: CDR1 SNHLY, CDR2 FYNNEI. The CDR3 sequence is 13 residues long. The CDR3 region has the DNA TGTGCCAGCAGTGGGATCAAGGCGGGGGAACCCATTTTT. Protein: CASSGIKAGEPIF.

This chain uses TRBV6-5 with TRBJ1-1, with 9 bases aligning to TRBD1. After removal of 8 bases from V and 1 base from J, the junction contained 8 bases not matched to a gene. From germline, CDR1 is MNHEY and CDR2 SVGAGI. There are 15 residues in the CDR3. CDR3 sequence: CASLPYRGPNTEAFF. CDR3 in DNA: TGTGCCAGCTTACCTTACAGGGGGCCGAACACTGAAGCTTTCTTT.

This chain links TRBV6-2 or TRBV6-3 with TRBJ1-1; D remains ambiguous. V lost 6 bases and J 6 bases, leaving 14 bases between the germline ends. The CDR3 length is 13 residues. The germline V gene encodes CDR1 MNHEY and CDR2 SVGEGT. The chain's CDR3 is CASSRGFSAEAFF. The CDR3 DNA is TGTGCCAGCAGCCGAGGCTTTTCGGCTGAAGCTTTCTTT.

This sequence joins TRBV29-1 and TRBJ1-1; D perhaps matches TRBD1 (5 bases). V was clipped by 4 bases and J by 4 bases, with 19 bases between them. This CDR3 is 15 amino acids long. The V gene's germline CDR1 is SQVTM and CDR2 ANQGSEA. Here the CDR3 DNA reads TGCAGCGTTGGGGGGGAGCACGCAAGGGGCACTGAAGCTTTCTTT. Protein sequence: CSVGGEHARGTEAFF.

As for this clone: At one of its ends the junction is not consistent with the germline gene, which may arise from a read error. The rearrangement uses TRBV12-3 or TRBV12-4 and TRBJ1-2; a weak D match, TRBD1 (5 bases). This CDR3 has 12 amino acids. CDR3 residues: CASSSLTAPFSF. CDR3 nucleotides: TGTGCCAGCAGTTCTCTGACAGCACCTTTCTCCTTC.

The J gene is TRBJ1-2, the V gene TRBV28; possible D gene TRBD1, 6 bases. The CDR3 consists of 13 residues. Germline CDR1 reads MDHEN; CDR2 reads SYDVKM. V was pared by 5 bases and J by 7 bases, with 14 bases between. The CDR3 DNA reads TGTGCCAGCAGTGCCGGGACAATAGGTGGCTACACCTTC. It is translated as CASSAGTIGGYTF.

This sequence joins TRBV30 and TRBJ1-5, with TRBD1 matching 7 bases. The V segment lost 0 bases and the J segment 5 bases; nucleotides outside the gene matches: 1. Per the germline V gene, CDR1 is GTSNPN and CDR2 is SVGIG (reference sequence). CDR3 size: 13 residues. The CDR3 DNA sequence: TGTGCCTGGAGTGTCGACAGGGATCAGCCCCAGCATTTT. It specifies CAWSVDRDQPQHF.

The chain couples TRBV2 to TRBJ2-2, with D perhaps matching TRBD1 (6 bases). Per germline, CDR1 SNHLY and CDR2 FYNNEI. The CDR3 length is 14 residues. Trimming cost V 6 bases and J 4 bases, with 12 bases left between them. The CDR3 DNA reads TGTGCCAGCAGGGCAGGGGTGAGCACCGGGGAGCTGTTTTTT. Amino acid sequence: CASRAGVSTGELFF.

This clone has a handful of counts. The rearrangement uses TRBV3-1 (or the pseudogene TRBV3-2) and TRBJ1-1, with TRBD1 identical over 9 bases. The V gene end was trimmed by 3 bases and the J gene end by 4 bases; junction bases not matched to a gene: 6. CDR3 length: 15 residues. The V gene's germline CDR1 is LGHDT and CDR2 YNNKEL (reference sequence). The CDR3: CASSQNRGQGTEAFF. In DNA, the CDR3 is TGTGCCAGCAGCCAGAACAGGGGGCAGGGCACTGAAGCTTTCTTT.

This chain links TRBV5-1 with TRBJ2-5, with D uncertain. The germline CDR1 and CDR2 sequences are SGHRS and YFSETQ. This CDR3 spans 14 amino acids. Trimming took 2 bases from V and 3 from J, leaving 11 bases between them. CDR3 sequence: CASSLSYSKETQYF. The CDR3 DNA sequence: TGCGCCAGCAGCTTAAGCTATAGCAAAGAGACCCAGTACTTC. Full variable domain (remainder filled in from reference TRBV5-1 and TRBJ2-5): KAGVTQTPRYLIKTRGQQVTLSCSPISGHRSVSWYQQTPGQGLQFLFEYFSETQRNKGNFPGRFSGRQFSNSRSEMNVSTLELGDSALYLCASSLSYSKETQYFGPGTRLLVL.